This TCR beta chain was sequenced in a study of blood T cell repertoires in COVID-19. Study-level information: Acute-phase and convalescent COVID-19 samples originated in the United States, Italy and Spain. Sources were T cells, B-cell-depleted T cells, or PBMCs; the material itself was cDNA or gDNA.

The length of the CDR3 is 15 residues. J gave up 6 bases and V 5 bases, and 12 bases lay outside the gene matches. CDR1 and CDR2 from the germline V gene are LGHNA and YSLEER. Original analysis: Nucleated cell counts were estimated from reference gene primer amplification. Sequencing was performed with immunoSEQ multiplex PCR; in TCRdb, only in-frame clones are kept and a portion is missing. V, J and clone size derive from that table, while D and trimming were established from the DNA sequence. The data contain more than 85,000 clones, around 80% of them singletons. A few counts support this clone. The chain carries TRBV4-3 and TRBJ1-2, with 7 bases aligning to TRBD1. This receptor was obtained from a man between 65 and 85 years old with acute or convalescent COVID-19. Sequencing input: peripheral blood. In nucleotides, the CDR3 is TGCGCCAGCAGCTCTTCGAACAGGGGTGGGGATGGCTACACCTTC. Its protein is CASSSSNRGGDGYTF.